Listed here are 10 T cell receptor beta chains from one sample, sequenced in a study of neoadjuvant anti-PD-1 for oral cavity cancer. As for time point: after neoadjuvant nivolumab, at surgical resection. Here immunoSEQ multiplex PCR was the method, and the copy in TCRdb shows in-frame clones only, minus some. The sample contains nearly 15,000 clones, about 34% of which appear only once. The material sequenced was tumor tissue, taken after nivolumab (anti-PD-1) treatment. The source is a person between 40 and 85 years old with oral cavity squamous cell carcinoma.

The rearrangement uses TRBV18 and TRBJ2-1; 7 nucleotides match TRBD1. V shed 0 bases, J shed 5 bases, and the junction held 7 bases outside the gene matches. Looked up from germline, CDR1 is KGHSH and CDR2 is LQKENI. This CDR3 spans 16 amino acids. CDR3 amino acids: CASSPPQGGRNNEQFF. The CDR3 DNA sequence: TGTGCCAGCTCACCACCTCAAGGGGGCAGGAACAATGAGCAGTTCTTC.

The V call is TRBV6-5, the J call TRBJ1-4; 7 bases align to TRBD1. Germline CDR1 and CDR2: MNHEY and SVGAGI. CDR3 length: 15 amino acids. V lost 3 bases, J lost 6 bases, and 7 bases stayed unmatched. The CDR3 loop reads CASSYHQGEYEKLFF. The DNA for the CDR3 is TGTGCCAGCAGTTATCATCAGGGGGAGTATGAAAAACTGTTTTTT.

The chain is built from TRBV4-1 and TRBJ1-2; perhaps TRBD1 as D (5 bases). Trimming removed 0 bases at V and 3 bases at J, with 11 bases between. The CDR3 covers 15 residues. The V gene's germline CDR1 is MGHRA and CDR2 YSYEKL. CDR3 coding DNA: TGCGCCAGCAGCCAAGACCACGGGACGTACTATGGCTACACCTTC. Translated, it gives CASSQDHGTYYGYTF.

This clone was counted between two and nine times. This chain links TRBV4-2 with TRBJ1-2; D not certain. Looked up from germline, CDR1 is LGHNA and CDR2 is YNFKEQ. The CDR3 is made up of 18 amino acids. Deletions cut 0 bases from V and 7 bases from J, with 24 bases between. The CDR3 region is CASSQEAYGDIGRSGYTF. CDR3 bases: TGTGCCAGCAGCCAAGAGGCCTATGGAGACATCGGGAGGAGTGGCTACACCTTC.

The chain carries TRBV13 and TRBJ2-2; D remains unclear. The germline V gene encodes CDR1 PRHDT and CDR2 FYEKMQ (reference sequence). The CDR3 covers 14 residues. V gave up 5 bases and J gave up 6 bases, with 13 bases separating them. The CDR3 nucleotides are TGTGCCAGCAGCCCCAGAGTGGATCCCGGGGAGCTGTTTTTT. Translating gives CASSPRVDPGELFF.

This clone was picked up one time. The chain uses TRBV5-6 and TRBJ1-2; TRBD1 aligns across 7 bases. Germline trimming cut 2 bases from V and 4 bases from J; bases unmatched to any gene: 8. The CDR3 length is 15 residues. The V gene's germline CDR1 is SGHDT and CDR2 YYEEEE. For the CDR3, the DNA is TGTGCCAGCAGCTTCTTACAGGGGCCCGTCTATGGCTACACCTTC. This translates into CASSFLQGPVYGYTF.

The rearrangement links TRBV4-1 to TRBJ1-5; the match to TRBD1 covers 7 bases. This CDR3 has 14 amino acids. Germline CDR1 MGHRA, CDR2 YSYEKL. Trimming at V came to 1 base and at J to 4 bases, leaving 1 base not matched to a gene. The CDR3 DNA sequence: TGCGCCAGCAGCCAAGGCAGGGGGAATCAGCCCCAGCATTTT. It is translated as CASSQGRGNQPQHF.

This clone turned up a few times. The V call is TRBV12-5, the J call TRBJ2-7, with TRBD2 as a possible D gene (6 bases). The CDR3 is 13 amino acids. Trimming pared 3 bases from V and 4 bases from J, leaving 10 bases between. The germline gives CDR1 LGHNT, CDR2 FRNRAP. The CDR3: CASGFDGGYEQYF. CDR3 DNA: TGTGCTAGTGGTTTTGATGGAGGGTACGAGCAGTACTTC. Drawing the rest from reference TRBV12-5 and TRBJ2-7, the complete variable domain is DARVTQTPRHKVTEMGQEVTMRCQPILGHNTVFWYRQTMMQGLELLAYFRNRAPLDDSGMPKDRFSAEMPDATLATLKIQPSEPRDSAVYFCASGFDGGYEQYFGPGTRLTVT.

The CDR3 loop reads CASSLAVQGGIDEQFF. CDR3 DNA sequence: TGCGCCAGCAGCTTGGCCGTGCAGGGTGGGATCGATGAGCAGTTCTTC. The chain joins TRBV5-1 to TRBJ2-1; tentatively, D is TRBD1 (5 bases). Germline V gene sequence: CDR1 SGHRS, CDR2 YFSETQ. CDR3 length equals 16 residues. V shed 0 bases and J shed 8 bases, with 18 bases lying between them.

The chain combines TRBV13 with TRBJ2-2, with 9 bases fitting TRBD1. The CDR3 has 15 residues. CDR1 is PRHDT and CDR2 is FYEKMQ in the germline V gene (reference sequence). The V and J ends lost 5 bases and 6 bases, in that order; junction bases with no gene match: 7. CDR3 nucleotide sequence: TGTGCCAGCAGCATCGGGACAGGGTTAGCCGGGGAGCTGTTTTTT. As protein: CASSIGTGLAGELFF.